This T cell receptor (beta chain) was found in a study of blood T cell repertoires in COVID-19 (TCRdb year 2020). A note on the overall study: The collaborator samples originated in the United States, Italy and Spain and spanned the acute and convalescent phases of COVID-19. The material from the prospective study consisted of cDNA or gDNA derived from T cells, B-cell-depleted T cells, or PBMCs. Deeply sampled blood TCRbeta repertoires from subjects exposed to, actively infected with, or recovered from COVID-19 were included in the dataset. The repertoires were made available in a free public database intended to serve as a resource for research on the immune response to SARS-CoV-2. The samples were drawn from the first 160 participants of the ongoing ImmuneRACE study and from some 1,300 subjects provided by 6 global collaborators. A de-identified subject ID, COVID-19 status, age in years and sex were almost always included in the sample metadata. Where available, HLA class I and class II types were obtained from metadata supplied by the sample provider rather than from assay-based typing.

Each collaborating institution followed its own protocols to collect whole blood in K2EDTA tubes. For TCRbeta analysis, collaborator samples were shipped as frozen whole blood, as isolated PBMCs, or as DNA extracted from either sample type. Paper-wide results and their limitations: The quantity of clinical and demographic metadata differed by source and by participant and was supplied without curation.

To note about this clone: It has no known antigen specificity. No quality values exist for individual bases; no much larger clone is one base distant.

TCRbeta CDR3 regions were amplified from genomic DNA by means of the immunoSEQ Assay, a bias-controlled multiplex PCR. The authors processed their data as follows. The number of nucleated cells in each sample was estimated by amplification of reference gene primers within the assay. Sequence reads were collapsed and filtered to measure the absolute abundance of every unique TCRbeta CDR3 rearrangement. For each sample, productive Simpson clonality was calculated by taking the square root of Simpson's diversity index across productive rearrangements. The table comes from immuneACCESS by way of TCRdb, which keeps in-frame sequences with V and J called. Part of the clones is missing from these tables; in studies checked, under half for an unresolved V gene and the rest for unknown reasons. From that table come the V and J calls and clone size; the DNA was used to work out D and trimming. A total of approximately 100,000 clones appear in this sample, about 85% of them only once. The ten largest account for approximately 4.5% of the sample.

V lost 3 bases and J lost 7 bases; the stretch between them is 10 bases long. Sequences SNHLY (CDR1) and FYNNEI (CDR2) are obtained from the germline V gene. Counted from cysteine to phenylalanine, this CDR3 has 13 amino acids. Kept here is only the CDR3 DNA, which spans 39 bases and is read in frame from base 1. The sample consisted of peripheral blood. The sequence came from a man between 60 and 75 years old with acute or convalescent COVID-19. The sequence links TRBV2 to TRBJ1-5; possibly the D gene is TRBD1, per 5 matching bases. The nucleotide sequence reads as follows: TGTGCCAGCAGTGACAGGGCTTCCCAGCCCCAGCATTTT. Its product reads: CASSDRASQPQHF.